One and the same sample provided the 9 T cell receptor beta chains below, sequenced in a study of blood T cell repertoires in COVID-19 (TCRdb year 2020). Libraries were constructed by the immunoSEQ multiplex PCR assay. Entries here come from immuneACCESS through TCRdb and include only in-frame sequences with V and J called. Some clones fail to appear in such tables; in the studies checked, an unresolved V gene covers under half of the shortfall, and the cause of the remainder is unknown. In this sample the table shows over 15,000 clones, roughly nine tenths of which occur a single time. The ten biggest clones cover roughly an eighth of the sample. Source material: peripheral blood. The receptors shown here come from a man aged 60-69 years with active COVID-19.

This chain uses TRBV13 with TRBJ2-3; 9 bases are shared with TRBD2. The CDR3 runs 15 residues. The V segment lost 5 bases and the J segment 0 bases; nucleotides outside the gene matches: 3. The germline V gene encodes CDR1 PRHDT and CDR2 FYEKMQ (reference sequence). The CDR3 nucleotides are TGTGCCAGCAGCGCGACTAGCGGTAGCACAGATACGCAGTATTTT. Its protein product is CASSATSGSTDTQYF. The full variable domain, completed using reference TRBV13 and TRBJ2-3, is AAGVIQSPRHLIKEKRETATLKCYPIPRHDTVYWYQQGPGQDPQFLISFYEKMQSDKGSIPDRFSAQQFSDYHSELNMSSLELGDSALYFCASSATSGSTDTQYFGPGTRLTVL.

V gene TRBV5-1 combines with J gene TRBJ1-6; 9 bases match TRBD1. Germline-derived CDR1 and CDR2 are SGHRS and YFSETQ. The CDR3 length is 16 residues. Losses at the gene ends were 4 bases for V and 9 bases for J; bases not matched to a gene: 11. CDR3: CASSPNPTGGSSPLHF. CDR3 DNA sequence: TGCGCCAGCAGCCCGAACCCGACAGGGGGGAGTTCACCCCTCCACTTT.

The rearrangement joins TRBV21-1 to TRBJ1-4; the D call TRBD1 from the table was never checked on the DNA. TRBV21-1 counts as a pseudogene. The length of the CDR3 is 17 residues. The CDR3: CASSKGDGQGVNEKLFF. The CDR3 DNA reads TGTGCCAGCAGCAAGGGAGACGGGCAGGGGGTAAATGAAAAACTGTTTTTT.

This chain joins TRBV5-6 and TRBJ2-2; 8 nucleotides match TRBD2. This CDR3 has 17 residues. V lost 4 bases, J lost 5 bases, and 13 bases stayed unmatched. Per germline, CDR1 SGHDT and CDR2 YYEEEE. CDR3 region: CASSLGSGSRSTGELFF. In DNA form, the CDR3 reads TGTGCCAGCAGCCTTGGGAGCGGGAGCCGAAGTACCGGGGAGCTGTTTTTT.

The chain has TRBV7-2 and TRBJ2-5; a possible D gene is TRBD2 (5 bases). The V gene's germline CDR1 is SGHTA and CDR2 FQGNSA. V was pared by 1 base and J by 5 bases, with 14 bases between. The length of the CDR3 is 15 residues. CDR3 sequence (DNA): TGTGCCAGCAGCTTAGGTCCGGGGTCCATGGAGACCCAGTACTTC. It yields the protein CASSLGPGSMETQYF. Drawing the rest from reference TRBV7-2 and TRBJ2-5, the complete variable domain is GAGVSQSPSNKVTEKGKDVELRCDPISGHTALYWYRQSLGQGLEFLIYFQGNSAPDKSGLPSDRFSAERTGGSVSTLTIQRTQQEDSAVYLCASSLGPGSMETQYFGPGTRLLVL.

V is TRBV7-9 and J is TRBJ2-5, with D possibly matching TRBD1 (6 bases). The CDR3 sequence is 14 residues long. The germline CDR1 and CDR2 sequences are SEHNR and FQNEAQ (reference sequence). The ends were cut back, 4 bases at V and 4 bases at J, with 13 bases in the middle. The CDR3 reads CASSSQGLGETQYF. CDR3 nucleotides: TGTGCCAGCAGCTCCCAGGGGCTGGGAGAGACCCAGTACTTC.

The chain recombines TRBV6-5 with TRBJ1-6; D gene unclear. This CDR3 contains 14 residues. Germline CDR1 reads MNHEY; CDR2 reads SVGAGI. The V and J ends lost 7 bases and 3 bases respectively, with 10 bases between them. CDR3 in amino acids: CASKGDRYNSPLHF. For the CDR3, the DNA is TGTGCCAGCAAGGGAGATCGCTATAATTCACCCCTCCACTTT.

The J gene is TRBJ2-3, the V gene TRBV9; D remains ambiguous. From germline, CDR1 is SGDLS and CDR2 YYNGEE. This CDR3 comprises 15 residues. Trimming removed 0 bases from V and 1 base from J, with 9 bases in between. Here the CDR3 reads CASSVGGPGTDTQYF. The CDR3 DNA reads TGTGCCAGCAGCGTAGGCGGTCCGGGCACAGATACGCAGTATTTT.

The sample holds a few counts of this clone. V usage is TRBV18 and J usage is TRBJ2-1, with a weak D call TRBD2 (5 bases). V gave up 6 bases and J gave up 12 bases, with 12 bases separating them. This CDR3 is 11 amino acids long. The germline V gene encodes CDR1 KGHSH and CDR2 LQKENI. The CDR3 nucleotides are TGTGCCAGCTCCTTGAGGGAAGGGCAGTTCTTC. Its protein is CASSLREGQFF.